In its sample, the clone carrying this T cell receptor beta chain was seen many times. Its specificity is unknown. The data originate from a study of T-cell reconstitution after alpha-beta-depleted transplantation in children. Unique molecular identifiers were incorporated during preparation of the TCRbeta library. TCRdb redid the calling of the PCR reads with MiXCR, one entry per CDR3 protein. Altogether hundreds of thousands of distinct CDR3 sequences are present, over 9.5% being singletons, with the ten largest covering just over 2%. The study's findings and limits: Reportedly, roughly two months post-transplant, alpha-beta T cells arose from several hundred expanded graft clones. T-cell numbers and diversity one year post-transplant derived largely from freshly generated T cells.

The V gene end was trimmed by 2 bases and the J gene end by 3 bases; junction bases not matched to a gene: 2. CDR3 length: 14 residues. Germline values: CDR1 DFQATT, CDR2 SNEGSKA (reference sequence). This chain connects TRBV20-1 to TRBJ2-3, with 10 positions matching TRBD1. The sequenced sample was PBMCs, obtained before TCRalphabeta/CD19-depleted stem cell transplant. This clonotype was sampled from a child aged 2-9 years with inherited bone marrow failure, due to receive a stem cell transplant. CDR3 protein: CSARWTGGTDTQYF. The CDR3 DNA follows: TGCAGTGCTAGATGGACAGGGGGAACAGATACGCAGTATTTT.